The 32 T cell receptor beta chains below all came from one sample that was sequenced in a study of cytotoxic CD8 clonotypes in ibrutinib-treated CLL. Using immunoSEQ multiplex PCR, the repertoire was profiled, and TCRdb retains in-frame clones only, with some absent. Seen here are roughly 190,000 clones, over 55% observed once, and the top ten hold 10% to 15%. This material consisted of PBMCs, taken after 24 months of ibrutinib treatment. The receptors derive from a human donor with chronic lymphocytic leukemia.

The chain carries TRBV9 and TRBJ2-3, with TRBD2 identical over 7 bases. The V segment lost 1 base and the J segment 4 bases; nucleotides outside the gene matches: 6. The CDR3 contains 15 residues. The germline CDR1 and CDR2 sequences are SGDLS and YYNGEE. The CDR3 protein is CASSVLPGGPDTQYF. CDR3 bases: TGTGCCAGCAGCGTACTGCCGGGAGGCCCAGATACGCAGTATTTT.

The chain couples TRBV9 to TRBJ2-3; 9 nucleotides agree with TRBD2. Losses at the gene ends were 0 bases for V and 3 bases for J; bases not matched to a gene: 5. Germline-derived CDR1 and CDR2 are SGDLS and YYNGEE. CDR3 length equals 16 residues. CDR3 sequence reads: CASSVGGLASTDTQYF. Here the CDR3 DNA reads TGTGCCAGCAGCGTAGGTGGACTAGCGAGTACAGATACGCAGTATTTT.

The chain has TRBV6-6 and TRBJ2-1, with D maybe TRBD2 (5 bases). Germline lookup yields CDR1 MNHNY and CDR2 SVGAGI (reference sequence). Trimming took 6 bases from V and 10 from J, leaving 19 bases between them. The CDR3 spans 14 residues. The CDR3, as DNA: TGTGCCAGCAGGCCGAGCGTTGACCAGCGGGAGCAGTTCTTC. Translated: CASRPSVDQREQFF.

This clone appeared a few times. The V and J genes are TRBV4-1 and TRBJ2-7, with 8 bases fitting TRBD1. This CDR3 has 14 residues. The V and J ends lost 3 bases and 0 bases, in that order; junction bases with no gene match: 1. CDR1 is MGHRA, CDR2 YSYEKL, per germline. The CDR3 DNA is TGCGCCAGCAGCCAGCAGGGGGCCTCCTACGAGCAGTACTTC. Translated, it gives CASSQQGASYEQYF.

The rearrangement links TRBV19 to TRBJ1-5; weak D call: TRBD1 (6 bases). CDR1 LNHDA and CDR2 SQIVND come from the germline V gene (reference sequence). The CDR3 is 15 amino acids. The ends were cut back, 4 bases at V and 3 bases at J, with 13 bases in the middle. CDR3 amino acids: CASSTGQISNQPQHF. As DNA, the CDR3 is TGTGCCAGTAGTACAGGACAGATTTCCAATCAGCCCCAGCATTTT.

The CDR3 DNA reads TGTGCCAGCAGCGTTCAGGGACAGGGCGTCGAAAAACTGTTTTTT. This sequence encodes CASSVQGQGVEKLFF. The chain is built from TRBV7-2 and TRBJ1-4; 9 positions match TRBD1. CDR1 is SGHTA and CDR2 is FQGNSA in the germline V gene. V lost 5 bases and J lost 8; bases outside the gene matches: 9. The CDR3 has 15 residues. Filled out from reference TRBV7-2 and TRBJ1-4, the complete variable domain reads GAGVSQSPSNKVTEKGKDVELRCDPISGHTALYWYRQSLGQGLEFLIYFQGNSAPDKSGLPSDRFSAERTGGSVSTLTIQRTQQEDSAVYLCASSVQGQGVEKLFFGSGTQLSVL.

The CDR3 spells CASMRTPNSGANVLTF. In DNA, the CDR3 is TGCGCCAGCATGAGGACGCCCAACTCTGGGGCCAACGTCCTGACTTTC. The genes are TRBV5-1 and TRBJ2-6; D is undetermined. The CDR3 has 16 residues. With 6 bases removed from V and 0 bases from J, the gap between germline ends came to 13 bases. Germline CDR1 reads SGHRS; CDR2 reads YFSETQ.

J is TRBJ2-3 and V is TRBV9; D possibly corresponds to TRBD2 (6 bases). CDR1 SGDLS and CDR2 YYNGEE come from the germline V gene. V dropped 0 bases and J dropped 1 base, with 15 bases sitting between them. The CDR3 loop spans 17 amino acids. The CDR3 here is CASSVGIGGGGTDTQYF. The CDR3 DNA is TGTGCCAGCAGCGTAGGCATAGGTGGAGGGGGCACAGATACGCAGTATTTT.

CDR3 amino acids: CASSLNRDPGNEQYF. The CDR3 bases are TGTGCCAGCAGCTTAAACCGGGACCCGGGGAACGAGCAGTACTTC. The rearrangement links TRBV7-2 to TRBJ2-7, with D perhaps matching TRBD1 or TRBD2 (5 bases each). Germline V gene data show CDR1 as SGHTA and CDR2 as FQGNSA. The germline V and J ends were trimmed by 2 bases and 5 bases, with 16 bases remaining between them. The CDR3 extends over 15 amino acids.

The genes are TRBV11-2 and TRBJ2-1; 9 bases are a match to TRBD1. The CDR3 consists of 16 residues. The J segment lost 1 base and the V segment lost 6 bases, leaving 7 bases of the junction unmatched. Germline lookup yields CDR1 SGHAT and CDR2 FQNNGV. CDR3 loop: CASSSNRGQSYNEQFF. In DNA, the CDR3 is TGTGCCAGCAGTTCCAACAGGGGGCAATCCTACAATGAGCAGTTCTTC.

This clone showed up just once. The chain has TRBV4-2 and TRBJ2-7, with TRBD2 matching 9 bases. The CDR3 loop spans 16 amino acids. Germline V gene sequence: CDR1 LGHNA, CDR2 YNFKEQ. With 5 bases clipped from V and 4 bases from J, the junction kept 12 bases outside the gene matches. CDR3 sequence: CASSTGGVAGEYEQYF. The CDR3 bases are TGTGCCAGCAGCACGGGGGGTGTAGCGGGAGAATACGAGCAGTACTTC.

The chain has TRBV5-1 and TRBJ2-1; TRBD1 matches at 7 bases. J gave up 6 bases and V 2 bases, and 5 bases lay outside the gene matches. This CDR3 spans 14 amino acids. Germline V gene data show CDR1 as SGHRS and CDR2 as YFSETQ. The CDR3 loop reads CASSFTDRPNEQFF. CDR3 coding DNA: TGCGCCAGCAGCTTCACGGACAGGCCCAATGAGCAGTTCTTC.

V and J are TRBV23-1 and TRBJ1-1, with unresolved D. TRBV23-1 is sorted into the ORF group, with uncertain function. This CDR3 contains 13 residues. The ends were cut back, 1 base at V and 3 bases at J, with 6 bases in the middle. The CDR3 reads CASSQYKYTEAFF. The CDR3, as DNA: TGCGCCAGCAGTCAATACAAGTACACTGAAGCTTTCTTT.

V is TRBV4-3 and J is TRBJ1-1; no firm D call. The CDR3 has 14 amino acids. Trimming took 1 base from V and 4 from J, leaving 10 bases between them. Germline assignment: CDR1 LGHNA and CDR2 YSLEER. In nucleotides, the CDR3 is TGCGCCAGCAGCCAAGTTTGGGAGAGCACTGAAGCTTTCTTT. The encoded protein is CASSQVWESTEAFF.

V is TRBV5-1 and J is TRBJ1-4; D remains ambiguous. CDR3 length: 13 amino acids. From germline, CDR1 is SGHRS and CDR2 YFSETQ. The ends were cut back, 0 bases at V and 8 bases at J, with 8 bases in the middle. The CDR3 sequence is CASSLGRGEKLFF. As DNA, the CDR3 is TGCGCCAGCAGCTTGGGCAGAGGCGAAAAACTGTTTTTT.

This chain uses TRBV11-2 with TRBJ2-7, with a possible D match to TRBD2 (6 bases). Between the trimmed V and J ends, which lost 2 bases and 8 bases, there was a span of 19 bases. The CDR3 spans 15 residues. The germline V gene has CDR1 SGHAT and CDR2 FQNNGV. CDR3: CASSLLERAPNQQYF. CDR3 coding DNA: TGTGCCAGCAGCTTACTGGAGCGGGCCCCAAACCAGCAGTACTTC.

The count of this clone is one. The chain links TRBV19 to TRBJ2-7; 8 nucleotides line up with TRBD1. The V gene end was trimmed by 5 bases and the J gene end by 0 bases; junction bases not matched to a gene: 6. There are 15 residues in the CDR3. In germline, CDR1 is LNHDA, CDR2 SQIVND (reference sequence). The DNA for the CDR3 is TGTGCCAGTAGTCCCGGACAGGGATACTCCTACGAGCAGTACTTC. The encoded protein is CASSPGQGYSYEQYF.

This chain connects TRBV28 to TRBJ1-5; 9 bases are a match to TRBD1. After removal of 5 bases from V and 4 bases from J, the junction contained 15 bases not matched to a gene. The CDR3 contains 18 residues. Germline V gene data show CDR1 as MDHEN and CDR2 as SYDVKM. Written as DNA, the CDR3 is TGTGCCAGCAGTACCCCATCCGGGACAGGGAGGATAAATCAGCCCCAGCATTTT. It encodes CASSTPSGTGRINQPQHF.

The chain recombines TRBV27 with TRBJ2-5; 7 bases map to TRBD2. V was clipped by 5 bases and J by 5 bases; unmatched bases: 11. This CDR3 contains 15 residues. Looked up from germline, CDR1 is MNHEY and CDR2 is SMNVEV (reference sequence). CDR3 bases: TGTGCCAGCAGTCGATATGGGGGGGTGGGGGAGACCCAGTACTTC. Its translation: CASSRYGGVGETQYF.

The chain employs TRBV6-1 and TRBJ2-7; TRBD2 matches 7 bases. CDR3 length: 14 residues. Trimming took 3 bases from V and 3 from J; bases not matched to a gene: 5. Germline V gene sequence: CDR1 MNHNS, CDR2 SASEGT. The DNA of the CDR3 is TGTGCCAGCAGTGAGCAAACGGGGGGCTACGAGCAGTACTTC. Its translation: CASSEQTGGYEQYF.

The chain couples TRBV6-5 to TRBJ1-2; D not resolved. The V gene's germline CDR1 is MNHEY and CDR2 SVGAGI. The CDR3 loop spans 15 amino acids. V gave up 2 bases and J gave up 3 bases, with 13 bases separating them. CDR3 sequence (DNA): TGTGCCAGCAGTTACCGGGGAGGGCGCGACTATGGCTACACCTTC. It yields the protein CASSYRGGRDYGYTF.

The sample holds a few counts of this clone. V is TRBV2 and J is TRBJ1-1, with TRBD1 identical over 9 bases. Germline V gene data show CDR1 as SNHLY and CDR2 as FYNNEI. Trimming removed 3 bases from V and 4 bases from J; junction bases left unmatched: 6. This CDR3 contains 15 residues. CDR3 coding DNA: TGTGCCAGCAGTGACCAACAGGGGGCGTTCACTGAAGCTTTCTTT. This translates into CASSDQQGAFTEAFF.

The genes are TRBV6-5 and TRBJ2-1; perhaps TRBD2 as D (6 bases). Germline V gene data show CDR1 as MNHEY and CDR2 as SVGAGI. V gave up 2 bases and J gave up 0 bases, with 8 bases separating them. The CDR3 sequence is 15 residues long. The CDR3 sequence is CASSYGGSSYNEQFF. Here the CDR3 DNA reads TGTGCCAGCAGTTACGGAGGGAGCTCCTACAATGAGCAGTTCTTC.

The chain combines TRBV7-9 with TRBJ2-2, with 12 positions matching TRBD2. The J segment lost 4 bases and the V segment lost 1 base, leaving 10 bases of the junction unmatched. The CDR3 loop spans 19 amino acids. CDR1 and CDR2 from the germline V gene are SEHNR and FQNEAQ (reference sequence). The CDR3 region has the DNA TGTGCCAGCAGCTTAGTTACACCGACTAGCGGGAGAGGCACCGGGGAGCTGTTTTTT. Translated, it gives CASSLVTPTSGRGTGELFF. The full variable domain, its missing parts supplied by reference TRBV7-9 and TRBJ2-2, is DTGVSQNPRHKITKRGQNVTFRCDPISEHNRLYWYRQTLGQGPEFLTYFQNEAQLEKSRLLSDRFSAERPKGSFSTLEIQRTEQGDSAMYLCASSLVTPTSGRGTGELFFGEGSRLTVL.

This sequence joins TRBV7-2 and TRBJ2-1; 9 bases map to TRBD2. The CDR3 extends over 15 amino acids. Trimming cost V 2 bases and J 8 bases; bases outside gene matches: 7. Germline CDR1 reads SGHTA; CDR2 reads FQGNSA. The CDR3 here is CASSLKSGRLDEQFF. The CDR3 DNA reads as TGTGCCAGCAGCTTAAAGAGCGGGAGGCTAGATGAGCAGTTCTTC.

The rearrangement joins TRBV29-1 to TRBJ1-3; 7 bases are shared with TRBD1. The CDR3 has 15 residues. V trimming: 6 bases; J trimming: 0 bases; junction bases outside the gene matches: 8. CDR1 SQVTM and CDR2 ANQGSEA come from the germline V gene. In nucleotides, the CDR3 is TGCAGCGTCGCTGGGACAGCCCTCTCTGGAAACACCATATATTTT. This codes for CSVAGTALSGNTIYF.

The J gene is TRBJ2-7, the V gene TRBV6-5; D not resolved. The CDR3 is 14 residues long. CDR1 is MNHEY, CDR2 SVGAGI, per germline. V was shortened by 6 bases and J by 1 base, with 13 bases between the two germline ends. CDR3 DNA: TGTGCCAGCAGCAAACACGAGATTTCCTACGAGCAGTACTTC. Residues: CASSKHEISYEQYF.

Note on this clone: At one of its ends the junction is not consistent with the germline gene, which may arise from a read error. The chain joins TRBV28 to TRBJ1-3; 10 positions agree with TRBD1. CDR1 is MDHEN and CDR2 is SYDVKM in the germline V gene. This CDR3 is built from 13 residues. CDR3 sequence (DNA): TGTGCCAGCAGTCAGAGACAGGGGGCCGACTTCGGTTTT. Translated, it gives CASSQRQGADFGF.

The count of this clone is one. This chain joins TRBV30 and TRBJ1-4, with TRBD1 as a possible D gene (5 bases). The V and J ends lost 3 bases and 8 bases respectively, with 16 bases between them. The CDR3 has 14 residues. The germline V gene encodes CDR1 GTSNPN and CDR2 SVGIG (reference sequence). CDR3 sequence (DNA): TGTGCCTGGAGGGTCGTCAACCGGGGGGAAAAACTGTTTTTT. Translating gives CAWRVVNRGEKLFF. The whole variable domain, filled in from reference TRBV30 and TRBJ1-4, reads SQTIHQWPATLVQPVGSPLSLECTVEGTSNPNLYWYRQAAGRGLQLLFYSVGIGQISSEVPQNLSASRPQDRQFILSSKKLLLSDSGFYLCAWRVVNRGEKLFFGSGTQLSVL.

The CDR3 coding sequence is TGTGCCAGCAGCTTGTCCCCCGGACAGGGGGCGGTCAAGCAGTACTTC. It codes for CASSLSPGQGAVKQYF. This rearrangement joins TRBV5-5 to TRBJ2-7; 11 nucleotides align to TRBD1. The germline CDR1 and CDR2 sequences are SGHKS and YYEKEE (reference sequence). V lost 1 base to trimming and J lost 8 bases; unmatched junction nucleotides: 11. There are 16 residues in the CDR3.

V is TRBV27 and J is TRBJ2-7; D unresolved. V dropped 1 base and J dropped 5 bases, with 15 bases sitting between them. This CDR3 is 15 amino acids long. In germline, CDR1 is MNHEY, CDR2 SMNVEV (reference sequence). The CDR3 spells CASSLFSSSYDEQYF. The CDR3 DNA is TGTGCCAGCAGTTTATTTTCATCTTCTTACGACGAGCAGTACTTC.

The V gene is TRBV4-1, the J gene TRBJ2-7; D is perhaps TRBD1 (6 bases). Trimming took 1 base from V and 6 from J, leaving 10 bases between them. The CDR3 sequence is 13 residues long. Germline V gene sequence: CDR1 MGHRA, CDR2 YSYEKL. The CDR3 coding sequence is TGCGCCAGCAGCCAAGTATCAGGGGCCGAGCAGTACTTC. Amino acids: CASSQVSGAEQYF.